What follows are 13 T cell receptor beta chains derived from one specimen sequenced in a study of vaccination effects on CD4 cells after COVID-19. Only in-frame clones appear in the TCRdb table, and some are missing; sequencing was by immunoSEQ multiplex PCR. The sample yields 75,000 to 100,000 clones, around 74% seen once. No antigen is known for these receptors. Sequencing in the ViraFEST assay came after antigen-specific CD4+ T cells had been expanded with viral peptide pools, which were used to stimulate PBMC. Isolation of CD4+ T cells took place after about 10 days of culture. All participants had two doses of either the BNT162b2 or mRNA-1273 vaccine. The material was CD4+ T cells from PBMCs cultured with HCoV-OC43 spike peptides, obtained after COVID-19 vaccination. This sample's subset: HCoV-OC43 spike overlapping peptide pool stimulation. All receptors derive from a human donor who received a COVID-19 vaccine.

The V gene is TRBV11-3, the J gene TRBJ2-1; 8 bases agree with TRBD2. The CDR3 loop spans 15 amino acids. The V gene end was trimmed by 5 bases and the J gene end by 7 bases; junction bases not matched to a gene: 10. CDR1 and CDR2 from the germline V gene are SGHNT and YENEEA. CDR3 sequence (DNA): TGTGCCAGCAGCCTACGGGGGGGGCGAAAGAATGAGCAGTTCTTC. Translation: CASSLRGGRKNEQFF.

The chain is built from TRBV5-1 and TRBJ2-6; TRBD2 aligns across 7 bases. The CDR3 runs 22 residues. V was clipped by 4 bases and J by 0 bases; unmatched bases: 22. Germline lookup yields CDR1 SGHRS and CDR2 YFSETQ. The DNA of the CDR3 is TGCGCCAGCAGCACTAACGCGGGGGTATTGGGTGGTCTCTTCTCTGGGGCCAACGTCCTGACTTTC. Translated: CASSTNAGVLGGLFSGANVLTF.

The gene calls are TRBV7-3 and TRBJ1-3; D unresolved. V was shortened by 7 bases and J by 2 bases, with 21 bases between the two germline ends. This CDR3 has 17 residues. Germline lookup yields CDR1 SGHTA and CDR2 FQGTGA. CDR3 in DNA: TGTGCCAGCAAAAAAAAGGATTGTTTTTGCCCTGGAAACACCATATATTTT. The encoded protein is CASKKKDCFCPGNTIYF.

V and J are TRBV5-1 and TRBJ1-1; D unresolved. Trimming cost V 1 base and J 1 base, with 8 bases left between them. Germline assignment: CDR1 SGHRS and CDR2 YFSETQ. The CDR3 loop spans 14 amino acids. As DNA, the CDR3 is TGCGCCAGCAGCTTGCTCCCGGGGAACACTGAAGCTTTCTTT. This encodes CASSLLPGNTEAFF. Combining the CDR3 with reference TRBV5-1 and TRBJ1-1 gives the whole variable domain KAGVTQTPRYLIKTRGQQVTLSCSPISGHRSVSWYQQTPGQGLQFLFEYFSETQRNKGNFPGRFSGRQFSNSRSEMNVSTLELGDSALYLCASSLLPGNTEAFFGQGTRLTVV.

J is TRBJ2-5 and V is TRBV5-1; TRBD2 might be the D (6 bases). Between the trimmed V and J ends, which lost 4 bases and 4 bases, there was a span of 20 bases. The length of the CDR3 is 16 residues. CDR1 and CDR2 from the germline V gene are SGHRS and YFSETQ. CDR3 protein: CASSRVRDWGSETQYF. DNA of the CDR3: TGCGCCAGCAGCCGTGTACGGGACTGGGGGTCAGAGACCCAGTACTTC.

The chain links TRBV29-1 to TRBJ2-3; tentative D call: TRBD1 (7 bases). Germline lookup yields CDR1 SQVTM and CDR2 ANQGSEA. V was shortened by 5 bases and J by 4 bases, with 22 bases between the two germline ends. The CDR3 runs to 16 residues. The CDR3, as DNA: TGCAGCGTTTTTTCATGGGGCAGGGGGAGGTCAGATACGCAGTATTTT. Protein sequence: CSVFSWGRGRSDTQYF.

This chain joins TRBV5-5 and TRBJ1-2; D is ambiguous. Trimming pared 0 bases from V and 2 bases from J, leaving 5 bases between. The CDR3 runs to 13 residues. In germline, CDR1 is SGHKS, CDR2 YYEKEE (reference sequence). As DNA, the CDR3 is TGTGCCAGCAGCTTGGCTGTGAACTATGGCTACACCTTC. The encoded protein is CASSLAVNYGYTF.

This chain uses TRBV4-3 with TRBJ2-3, with 10 positions matching TRBD2. The V gene's germline CDR1 is LGHNA and CDR2 YSLEER. This CDR3 is built from 17 residues. J gave up 4 bases and V 4 bases, and 11 bases lay outside the gene matches. The CDR3 DNA is TGCGCCAGCAGCCGAACGGGGAGCGGGGGGGTTCCAGATACGCAGTATTTT. Its protein product is CASSRTGSGGVPDTQYF.

This clone was observed once. The chain links TRBV2 to TRBJ1-2; 8 bases align to TRBD1. Germline V CDR1 and CDR2: SNHLY, FYNNEI. Losses at the gene ends were 8 bases for V and 4 bases for J; bases not matched to a gene: 6. The CDR3 runs to 13 residues. In nucleotides, the CDR3 is TGTGCCAGCGCGACAGGGGCCACCTATGGCTACACCTTC. This translates into CASATGATYGYTF.

A few counts support this clone. This sequence joins TRBV5-1 and TRBJ1-3, with D tentatively TRBD1 (5 bases). Trimming removed 0 bases from V and 0 bases from J, with 13 bases in between. Germline V lookup: CDR1 SGHRS, CDR2 YFSETQ. The length of the CDR3 is 17 residues. CDR3 in DNA: TGCGCCAGCAGCTTGGTAGGGGATATGAGCTCTGGAAACACCATATATTTT. Translating it yields CASSLVGDMSSGNTIYF.

A few counts support this clone. The J gene is TRBJ2-7, the V gene TRBV7-2, with 8 bases aligning to TRBD2. This CDR3 is 18 amino acids long. V shed 2 bases and J 6 bases; nucleotides not matched to a gene: 18. Germline V gene data show CDR1 as SGHTA and CDR2 as FQGNSA. The CDR3, as DNA: TGTGCCAGCAGCTTATCCCCCCTGGGCAGCGGGGGAAACCGCGAGCAGTACGTC. Translation: CASSLSPLGSGGNREQYV.

The chain is built from TRBV5-6 and TRBJ2-7; D is possibly TRBD2 (7 bases). V lost 0 bases and J lost 4, with 14 bases in between. Germline loops: CDR1 SGHDT, CDR2 YYEEEE. The length of the CDR3 is 15 residues. The CDR3 reads CASSLVRGGTYEQYV. In DNA form, the CDR3 reads TGTGCCAGCAGCTTGGTTAGGGGGGGGACATACGAGCAGTACGTC.

This clone was detected only once. The chain joins TRBV4-1 to TRBJ2-3; 7 positions agree with TRBD2. Trimming removed 3 bases from V and 1 base from J; junction bases left unmatched: 7. Germline V gene lookup returns CDR1 MGHRA and CDR2 YSYEKL. The CDR3 runs to 16 residues. CDR3 in DNA: TGCGCCAGCAGCCATGTAGCGGGCGGCGGCACAGATACGCAGTATTTT. This encodes CASSHVAGGGTDTQYF.